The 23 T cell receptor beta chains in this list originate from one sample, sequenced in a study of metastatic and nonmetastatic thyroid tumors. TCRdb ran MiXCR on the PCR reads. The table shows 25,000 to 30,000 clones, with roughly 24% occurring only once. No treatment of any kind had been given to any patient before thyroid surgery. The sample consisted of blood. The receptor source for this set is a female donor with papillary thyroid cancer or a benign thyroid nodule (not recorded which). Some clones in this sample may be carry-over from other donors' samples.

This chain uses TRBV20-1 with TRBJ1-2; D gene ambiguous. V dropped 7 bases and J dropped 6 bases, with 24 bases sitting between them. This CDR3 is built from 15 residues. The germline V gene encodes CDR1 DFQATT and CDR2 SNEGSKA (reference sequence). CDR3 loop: CSVSAWTDSPHGYTF. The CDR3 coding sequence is TGCAGTGTTTCAGCCTGGACTGACTCACCCCATGGCTACACCTTC.

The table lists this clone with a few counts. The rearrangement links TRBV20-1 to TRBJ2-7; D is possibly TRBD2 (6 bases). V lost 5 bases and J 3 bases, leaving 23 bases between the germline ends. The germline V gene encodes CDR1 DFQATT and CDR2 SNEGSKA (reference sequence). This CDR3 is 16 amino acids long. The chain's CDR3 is CSAFSGQGNQGYEQYF. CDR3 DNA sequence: TGCAGTGCTTTTAGCGGCCAGGGTAACCAGGGCTACGAGCAGTACTTC.

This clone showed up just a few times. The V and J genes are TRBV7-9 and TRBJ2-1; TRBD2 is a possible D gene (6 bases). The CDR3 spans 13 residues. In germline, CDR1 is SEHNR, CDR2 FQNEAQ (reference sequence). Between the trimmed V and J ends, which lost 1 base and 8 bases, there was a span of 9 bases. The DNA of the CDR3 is TGTGCCAGCAGCTTAGTTGGGGGGTATGAGCAGTTCTTC. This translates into CASSLVGGYEQFF.

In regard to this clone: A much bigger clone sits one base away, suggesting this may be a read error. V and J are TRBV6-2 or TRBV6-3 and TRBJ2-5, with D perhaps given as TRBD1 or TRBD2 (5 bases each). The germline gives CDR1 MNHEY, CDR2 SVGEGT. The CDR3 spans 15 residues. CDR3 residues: CASSPGTALQENQYF. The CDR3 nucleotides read TGTGCCAGCAGCCCCGGGACGGCGCTTCAAGAGAACCAGTACTTC.

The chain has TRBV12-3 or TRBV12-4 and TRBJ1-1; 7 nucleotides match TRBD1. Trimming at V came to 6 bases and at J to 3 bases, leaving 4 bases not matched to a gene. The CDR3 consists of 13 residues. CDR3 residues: CASRHTGDTEAFF. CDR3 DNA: TGTGCCAGCAGACACACAGGGGACACTGAAGCTTTCTTT.

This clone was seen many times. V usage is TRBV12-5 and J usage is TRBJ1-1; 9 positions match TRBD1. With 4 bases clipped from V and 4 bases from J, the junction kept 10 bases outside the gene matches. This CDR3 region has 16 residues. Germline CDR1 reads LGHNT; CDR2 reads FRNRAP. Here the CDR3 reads CASGSAGQGFVTEAFF. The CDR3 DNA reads TGTGCTAGTGGTTCTGCGGGACAGGGATTTGTCACTGAAGCTTTCTTT.

CDR3 region: CASSPLAPTNTGELFF. The CDR3 DNA reads as TGTGCCAGCAGCCCTCTAGCGCCAACGAACACCGGGGAGCTGTTTTTT. The V call is TRBV28, the J call TRBJ2-2, with a tentative D call TRBD2 (6 bases). CDR1 is MDHEN and CDR2 is SYDVKM in the germline V gene. V lost 6 bases and J 0 bases, leaving 14 bases between the germline ends. The CDR3 loop spans 16 amino acids.

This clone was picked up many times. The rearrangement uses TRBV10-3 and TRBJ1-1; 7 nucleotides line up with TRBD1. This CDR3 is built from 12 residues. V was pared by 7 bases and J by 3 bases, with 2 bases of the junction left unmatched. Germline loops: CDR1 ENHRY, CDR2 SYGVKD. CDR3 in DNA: TGTGCCATCAAGGGGGCGGACACTGAAGCTTTCTTT. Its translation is CAIKGADTEAFF.

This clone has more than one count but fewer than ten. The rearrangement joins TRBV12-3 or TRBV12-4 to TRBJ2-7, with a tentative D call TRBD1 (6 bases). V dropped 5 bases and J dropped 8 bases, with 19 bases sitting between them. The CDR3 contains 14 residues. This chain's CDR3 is CASSTFLGTIQQYF. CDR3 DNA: TGTGCCAGCAGTACCTTCCTGGGGACAATCCAGCAGTACTTC.

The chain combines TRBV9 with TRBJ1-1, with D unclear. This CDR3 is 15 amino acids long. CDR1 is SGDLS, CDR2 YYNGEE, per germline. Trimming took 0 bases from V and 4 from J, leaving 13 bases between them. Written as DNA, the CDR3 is TGTGCCAGCAGCGTAGGGGTTCAATCGGGCACTGAAGCTTTCTTT. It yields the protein CASSVGVQSGTEAFF.

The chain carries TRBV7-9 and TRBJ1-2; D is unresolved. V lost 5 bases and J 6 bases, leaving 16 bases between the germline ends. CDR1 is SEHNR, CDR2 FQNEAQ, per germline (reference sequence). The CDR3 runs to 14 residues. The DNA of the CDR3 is TGTGCCAGCAGCCCCGTTTTCTTCGGACATGGCTACACCTTC. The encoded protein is CASSPVFFGHGYTF.

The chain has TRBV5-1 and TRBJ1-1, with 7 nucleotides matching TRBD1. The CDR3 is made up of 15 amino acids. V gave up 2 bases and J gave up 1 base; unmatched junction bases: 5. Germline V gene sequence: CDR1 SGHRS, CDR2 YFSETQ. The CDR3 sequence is CASSLRYRGNTEAFF. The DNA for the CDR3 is TGCGCCAGCAGCTTACGCTACAGGGGGAACACTGAAGCTTTCTTT.

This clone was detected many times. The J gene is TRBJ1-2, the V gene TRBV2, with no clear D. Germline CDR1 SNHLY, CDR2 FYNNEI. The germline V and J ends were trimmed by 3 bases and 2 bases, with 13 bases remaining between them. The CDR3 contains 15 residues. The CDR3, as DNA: TGTGCCAGCAGTGATTTCGGCGGCGAGAACTATGGCTACACCTTC. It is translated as CASSDFGGENYGYTF. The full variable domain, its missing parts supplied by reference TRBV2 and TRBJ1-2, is EPEVTQTPSHQVTQMGQEVILRCVPISNHLYFYWYRQILGQKVEFLVSFYNNEISEKSEIFDDQFSVERPDGSNFTLKIRSTKLEDSAMYFCASSDFGGENYGYTFGSGTRLTVV.

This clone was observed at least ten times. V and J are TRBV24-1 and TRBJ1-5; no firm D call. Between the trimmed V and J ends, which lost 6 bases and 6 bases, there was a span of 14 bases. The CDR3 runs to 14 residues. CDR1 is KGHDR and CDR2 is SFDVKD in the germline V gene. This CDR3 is CATSTSSARQPQHF. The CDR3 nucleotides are TGTGCCACCAGTACCTCCTCGGCGCGTCAGCCCCAGCATTTT.

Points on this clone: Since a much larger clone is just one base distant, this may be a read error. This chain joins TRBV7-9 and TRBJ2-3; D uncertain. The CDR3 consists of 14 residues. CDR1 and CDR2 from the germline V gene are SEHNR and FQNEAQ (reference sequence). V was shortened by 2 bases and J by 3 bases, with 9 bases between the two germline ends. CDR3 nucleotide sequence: TGTGCCAGCAGCTTATGTGGCGCTACAGATACGCAGTATTTT. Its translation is CASSLCGATDTQYF. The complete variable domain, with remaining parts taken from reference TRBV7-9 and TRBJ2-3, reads DTGVSQNPRHKITKRGQNVTFRCDPISEHNRLYWYRQTLGQGPEFLTYFQNEAQLEKSRLLSDRFSAERPKGSFSTLEIQRTEQGDSAMYLCASSLCGATDTQYFGPGTRLTVL.

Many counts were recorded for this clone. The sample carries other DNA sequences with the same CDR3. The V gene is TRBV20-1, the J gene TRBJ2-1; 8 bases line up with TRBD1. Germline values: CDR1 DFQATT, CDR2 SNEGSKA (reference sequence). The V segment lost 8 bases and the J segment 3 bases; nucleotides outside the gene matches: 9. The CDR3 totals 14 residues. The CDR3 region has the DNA TGCAGTTATGCCGGGACAGGAGACTACAATGAGCAGTTCTTC. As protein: CSYAGTGDYNEQFF.

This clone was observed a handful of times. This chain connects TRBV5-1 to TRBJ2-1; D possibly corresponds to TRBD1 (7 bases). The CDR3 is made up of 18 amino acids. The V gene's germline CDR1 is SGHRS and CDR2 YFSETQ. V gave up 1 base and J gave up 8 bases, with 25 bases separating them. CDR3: CASSLLGVAREQGDEQFF. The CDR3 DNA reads TGCGCCAGCAGCTTGTTGGGCGTTGCTCGGGAGCAGGGGGATGAGCAGTTCTTC.

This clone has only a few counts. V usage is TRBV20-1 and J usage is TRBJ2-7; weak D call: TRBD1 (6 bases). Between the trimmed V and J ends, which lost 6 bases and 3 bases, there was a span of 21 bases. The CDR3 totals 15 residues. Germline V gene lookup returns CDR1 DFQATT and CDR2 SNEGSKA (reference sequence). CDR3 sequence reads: CSADGTQGHNYEQYF. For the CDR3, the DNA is TGCAGTGCCGACGGGACCCAGGGACACAACTACGAGCAGTACTTC.

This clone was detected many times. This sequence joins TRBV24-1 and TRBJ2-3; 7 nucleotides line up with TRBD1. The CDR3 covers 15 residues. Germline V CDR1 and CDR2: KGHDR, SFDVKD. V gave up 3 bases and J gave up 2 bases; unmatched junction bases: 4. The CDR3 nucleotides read TGTGCCACCAGTGATCCCGGGACAGTCACAGATACGCAGTATTTT. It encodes CATSDPGTVTDTQYF.

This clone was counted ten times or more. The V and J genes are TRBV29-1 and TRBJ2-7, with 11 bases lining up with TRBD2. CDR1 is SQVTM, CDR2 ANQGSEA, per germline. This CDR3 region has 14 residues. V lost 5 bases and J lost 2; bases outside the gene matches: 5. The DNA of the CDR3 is TGCAGCGTTTCGGGACTAGCGGCCACCTACGAGCAGTACTTC. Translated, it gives CSVSGLAATYEQYF.

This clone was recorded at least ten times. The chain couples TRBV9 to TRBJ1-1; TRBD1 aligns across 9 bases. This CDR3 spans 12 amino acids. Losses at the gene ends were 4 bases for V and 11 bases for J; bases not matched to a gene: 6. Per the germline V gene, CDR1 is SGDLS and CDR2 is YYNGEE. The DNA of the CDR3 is TGTGCCAGCAGCTTCCGGGACAGGGTCGCTTTCTTT. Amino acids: CASSFRDRVAFF. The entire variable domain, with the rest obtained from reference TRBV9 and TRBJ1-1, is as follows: DSGVTQTPKHLITATGQRVTLRCSPRSGDLSVYWYQQSLDQGLQFLIQYYNGEERAKGNILERFSAQQFPDLHSELNLSSLELGDSALYFCASSFRDRVAFFGQGTRLTVV.

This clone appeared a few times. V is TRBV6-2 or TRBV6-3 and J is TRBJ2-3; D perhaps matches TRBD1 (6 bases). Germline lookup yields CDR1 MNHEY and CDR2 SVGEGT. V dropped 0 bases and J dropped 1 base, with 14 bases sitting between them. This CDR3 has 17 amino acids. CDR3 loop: CASSYSLHRQGTDTQYF. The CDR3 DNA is TGTGCCAGCAGTTACTCGCTCCATAGACAGGGCACAGATACGCAGTATTTT.

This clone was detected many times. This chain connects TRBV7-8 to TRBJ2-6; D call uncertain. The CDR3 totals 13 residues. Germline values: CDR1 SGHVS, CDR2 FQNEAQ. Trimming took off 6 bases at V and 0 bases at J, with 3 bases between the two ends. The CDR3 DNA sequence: TGTGCCAGCAGGTCCTCTGGGGCCAACGTCCTGACTTTC. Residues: CASRSSGANVLTF.